This TCR beta chain is from a study of T cells in Graves' hyperthyroidism and ophthalmopathy. Aged 18 to 65, the patients had hyperthyroidism that was newly diagnosed and had lasted under 2 months. Exclusion of a patient resulted from uncontrolled infection, other autoimmune disease, pregnancy or lactation. Clinical symptoms, serum thyroxine, TRAb, thyroid ultrasound and orbital computed tomography informed diagnoses. Note on this clonotype: Its target is not known.

TCR beta CDR3 regions were amplified from RNA transcripts. The HTBI set primed first-round TCR CDR3 RT-PCR. TCRdb re-called the multiplex PCR reads with MiXCR, one entry per CDR3 protein. Among about 49,000 distinct CDR3 sequences listed, about 53% were seen once. Overall study findings and caveats: Most expanded thyroid clonotypes above 0.001 also appeared in blood.

This sequence originates from a man between 18 and 35 years old with Graves' hyperthyroidism. The sample comprised peripheral blood or thyroid tissue (not recorded which).

In DNA, the CDR3 is TGTGCCAGCAGCTTAGGACAGGGGCTCCGAGAGACCCAGTACTTC. Its translation: CASSLGQGLRETQYF. The rearrangement joins TRBV7-2 to TRBJ2-5, with TRBD1 matching 8 bases. Germline CDR1 reads SGHTA; CDR2 reads FQGNSA. The CDR3 is 15 residues long. The V gene end was trimmed by 1 base and the J gene end by 4 bases; junction bases not matched to a gene: 5. Full variable domain (missing parts from reference TRBV7-2 and TRBJ2-5): GAGVSQSPSNKVTEKGKDVELRCDPISGHTALYWYRQSLGQGLEFLIYFQGNSAPDKSGLPSDRFSAERTGGSVSTLTIQRTQQEDSAVYLCASSLGQGLRETQYFGPGTRLLVL.